This T cell receptor beta chain was sequenced for a study of blood T cell repertoires in COVID-19. About the study: Samples came from the United States, Italy and Spain, spanning acute and convalescent COVID-19. From T cells, B-cell-depleted T cells, or PBMCs came the material, which was cDNA or gDNA.

As processed by the authors: Estimation of nucleated cell counts relied on the amplification of reference gene primers. Repertoires were generated with immunoSEQ multiplex PCR, while TCRdb's copy carries only in-frame clones and drops some. V, J and clone size are taken as reported in that table, and D and trimming were inferred from the DNA itself. The sample includes approximately 120,000 clones, about 80% of them seen just once. CDR1 ENHRY and CDR2 SYGVKD come from the germline V gene. CDR3 size: 15 residues. Trimming at V came to 4 bases and at J to 0 bases, leaving 4 bases not matched to a gene.

Sequenced material: peripheral blood. The clonotype originates from a woman aged 45-65 years with acute or convalescent COVID-19. The V and J genes are TRBV10-3 and TRBJ2-5; TRBD1 matches at 8 bases. The CDR3 region has the DNA TGTGCCATCAGTGGACGGGACAGGTACCAAGAGACCCAGTACTTC. Its translation is CAISGRDRYQETQYF.